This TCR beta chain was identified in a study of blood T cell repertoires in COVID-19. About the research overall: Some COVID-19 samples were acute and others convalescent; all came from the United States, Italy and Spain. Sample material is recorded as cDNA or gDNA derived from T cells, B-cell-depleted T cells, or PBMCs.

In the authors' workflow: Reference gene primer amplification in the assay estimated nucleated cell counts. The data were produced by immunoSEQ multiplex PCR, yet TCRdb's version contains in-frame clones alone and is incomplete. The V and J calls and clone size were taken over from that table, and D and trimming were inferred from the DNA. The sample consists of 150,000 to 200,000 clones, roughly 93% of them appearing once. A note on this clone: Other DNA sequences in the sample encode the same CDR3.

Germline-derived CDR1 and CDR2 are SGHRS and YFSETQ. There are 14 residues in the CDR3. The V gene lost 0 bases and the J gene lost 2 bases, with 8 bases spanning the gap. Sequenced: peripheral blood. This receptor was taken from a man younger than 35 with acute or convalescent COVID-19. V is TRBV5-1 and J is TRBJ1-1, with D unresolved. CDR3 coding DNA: TGCGCCAGCAGCTTGGACAGAACAAACACTGAAGCTTTCTTT. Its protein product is CASSLDRTNTEAFF.